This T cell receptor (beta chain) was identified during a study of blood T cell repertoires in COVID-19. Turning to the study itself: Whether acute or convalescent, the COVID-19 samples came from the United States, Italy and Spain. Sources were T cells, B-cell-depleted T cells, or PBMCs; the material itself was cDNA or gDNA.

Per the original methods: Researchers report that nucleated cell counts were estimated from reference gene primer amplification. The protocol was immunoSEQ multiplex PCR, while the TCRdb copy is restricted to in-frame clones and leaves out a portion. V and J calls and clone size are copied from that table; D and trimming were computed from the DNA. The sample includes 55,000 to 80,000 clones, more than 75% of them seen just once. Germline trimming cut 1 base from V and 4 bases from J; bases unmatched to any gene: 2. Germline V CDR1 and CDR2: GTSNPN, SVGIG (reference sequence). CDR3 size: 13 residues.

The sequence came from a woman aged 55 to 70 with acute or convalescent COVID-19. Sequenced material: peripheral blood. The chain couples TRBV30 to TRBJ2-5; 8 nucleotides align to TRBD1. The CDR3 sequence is CAWSGRGRETQYF. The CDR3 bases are TGTGCCTGGAGTGGCAGGGGGCGAGAGACCCAGTACTTC.